The present T cell receptor beta chain was sequenced within a study of response to subunit inactivated influenza vaccine. Study outcomes and limitations: The authors suggested that every seasonal influenza vaccination recruits few new T cells.

Using its own MiXCR run on the RT-PCR reads, TCRdb lists one record per CDR3 protein. The repertoire includes over 450,000 distinct CDR3 sequences, around 13% of them detected once, and around 13% sits in the top ten. A note on this clonotype: Its antigen is not identified.

The source is a man over 45 who received an inactivated influenza vaccine. The sample consisted of PBMCs from blood, taken 45 days after vaccination.

The CDR3 sequence is CASRKAYVRDNEQFF. In nucleotides, the CDR3 is TGTGCCAGCAGGAAAGCTTATGTCAGGGACAATGAGCAGTTCTTC. The genes are TRBV7-9 and TRBJ2-1; tentatively, D is TRBD1 (5 bases). Germline V gives CDR1 SEHNR, CDR2 FQNEAQ (reference sequence). The CDR3 is 15 residues long. V lost 6 bases and J lost 5, with 17 bases in between.